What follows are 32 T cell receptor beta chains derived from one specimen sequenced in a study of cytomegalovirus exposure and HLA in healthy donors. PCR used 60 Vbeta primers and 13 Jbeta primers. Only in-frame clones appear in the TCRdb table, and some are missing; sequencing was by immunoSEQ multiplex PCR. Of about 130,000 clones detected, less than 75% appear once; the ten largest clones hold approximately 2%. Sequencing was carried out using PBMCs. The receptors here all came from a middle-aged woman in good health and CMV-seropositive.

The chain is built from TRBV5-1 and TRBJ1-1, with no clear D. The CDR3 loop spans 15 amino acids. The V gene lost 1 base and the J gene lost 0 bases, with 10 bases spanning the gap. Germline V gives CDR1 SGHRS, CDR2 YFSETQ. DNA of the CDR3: TGCGCCAGCAGCTTGCTCGATTACATGAACACTGAAGCTTTCTTT. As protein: CASSLLDYMNTEAFF. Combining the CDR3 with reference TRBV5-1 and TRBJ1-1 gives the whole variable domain KAGVTQTPRYLIKTRGQQVTLSCSPISGHRSVSWYQQTPGQGLQFLFEYFSETQRNKGNFPGRFSGRQFSNSRSEMNVSTLELGDSALYLCASSLLDYMNTEAFFGQGTRLTVV.

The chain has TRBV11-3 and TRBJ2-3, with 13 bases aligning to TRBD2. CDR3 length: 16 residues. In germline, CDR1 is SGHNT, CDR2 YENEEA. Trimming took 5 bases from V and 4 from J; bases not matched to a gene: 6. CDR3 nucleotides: TGTGCCAGCAGCCGTGGGACTAGCGGGATCGCAGATACGCAGTATTTT. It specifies CASSRGTSGIADTQYF.

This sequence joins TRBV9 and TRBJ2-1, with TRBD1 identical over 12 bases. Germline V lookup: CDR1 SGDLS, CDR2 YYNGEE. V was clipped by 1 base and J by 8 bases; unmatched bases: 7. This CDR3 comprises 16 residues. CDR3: CASSVSPGQGAHEQFF. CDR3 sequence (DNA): TGTGCCAGCAGCGTATCCCCGGGACAGGGGGCCCATGAGCAGTTCTTC.

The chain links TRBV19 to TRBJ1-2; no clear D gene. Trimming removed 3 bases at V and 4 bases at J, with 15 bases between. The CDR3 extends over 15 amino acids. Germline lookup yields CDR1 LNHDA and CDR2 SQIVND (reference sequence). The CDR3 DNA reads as TGTGCCAGTAGTATGTCTGACTCCCGTCTCTATGGCTACACCTTC. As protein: CASSMSDSRLYGYTF.

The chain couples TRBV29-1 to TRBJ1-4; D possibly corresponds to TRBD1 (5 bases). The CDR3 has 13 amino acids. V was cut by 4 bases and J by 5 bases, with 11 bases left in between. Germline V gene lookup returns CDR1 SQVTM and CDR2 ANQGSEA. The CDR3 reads CSVARTSNEKLFF. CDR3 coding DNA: TGCAGCGTTGCGAGGACATCGAATGAAAAACTGTTTTTT.

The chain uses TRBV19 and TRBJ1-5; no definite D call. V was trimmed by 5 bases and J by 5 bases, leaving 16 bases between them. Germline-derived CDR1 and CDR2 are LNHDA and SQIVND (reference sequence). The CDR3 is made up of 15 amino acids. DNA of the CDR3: TGTGCCAGTAGTGAAGGGAGCAGGAGGGATCAGCCCCAGCATTTT. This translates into CASSEGSRRDQPQHF. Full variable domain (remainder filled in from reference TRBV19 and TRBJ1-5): DGGITQSPKYLFRKEGQNVTLSCEQNLNHDAMYWYRQDPGQGLRLIYYSQIVNDFQKGDIAEGYSVSREKKESFPLTVTSAQKNPTAFYLCASSEGSRRDQPQHFGDGTRLSIL.

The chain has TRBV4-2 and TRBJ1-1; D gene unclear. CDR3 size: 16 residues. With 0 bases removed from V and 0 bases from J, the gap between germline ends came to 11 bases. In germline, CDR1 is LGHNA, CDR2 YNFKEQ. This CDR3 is CASSQEIRGLNTEAFF. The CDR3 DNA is TGTGCCAGCAGCCAAGAAATCCGGGGTCTGAACACTGAAGCTTTCTTT.

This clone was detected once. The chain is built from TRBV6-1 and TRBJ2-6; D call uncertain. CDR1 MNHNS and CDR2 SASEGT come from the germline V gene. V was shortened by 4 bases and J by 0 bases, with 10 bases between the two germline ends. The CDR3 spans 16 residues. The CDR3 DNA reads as TGTGCCAGCAGTGTAGAGGTTACCTCTGGGGCCAACGTCCTGACTTTC. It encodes CASSVEVTSGANVLTF.

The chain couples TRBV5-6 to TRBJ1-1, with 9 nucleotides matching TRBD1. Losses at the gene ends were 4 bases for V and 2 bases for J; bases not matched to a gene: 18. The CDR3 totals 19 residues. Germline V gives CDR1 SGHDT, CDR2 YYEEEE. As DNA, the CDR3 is TGTGCCAGCAGCCTCGCCCGGACAGGGGTAAATCTTCCTAACACTGAAGCTTTCTTT. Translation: CASSLARTGVNLPNTEAFF. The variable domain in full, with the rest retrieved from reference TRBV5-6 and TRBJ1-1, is DAGVTQSPTHLIKTRGQQVTLRCSPKSGHDTVSWYQQALGQGPQFIFQYYEEEERQRGNFPDRFSGHQFPNYSSELNVNALLLGDSALYLCASSLARTGVNLPNTEAFFGQGTRLTVV.

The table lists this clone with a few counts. Written as DNA, the CDR3 is TGTGCCAGCAGTGGGCATTGCGAGCAGTACTTC. Translating it yields CASSGHCEQYF. The chain is built from TRBV25-1 and TRBJ2-7; D call uncertain. From germline, CDR1 is MGHDK and CDR2 SYGVNS. This CDR3 comprises 11 residues. V shed 4 bases and J shed 6 bases, with 7 bases lying between them.

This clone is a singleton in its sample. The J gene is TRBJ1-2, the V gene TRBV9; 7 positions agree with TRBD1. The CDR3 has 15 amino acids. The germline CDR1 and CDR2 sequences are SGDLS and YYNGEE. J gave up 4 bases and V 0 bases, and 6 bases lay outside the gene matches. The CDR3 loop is CASSVEQGNSYGYTF. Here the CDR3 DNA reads TGTGCCAGCAGCGTAGAACAGGGGAACTCCTATGGCTACACCTTC.

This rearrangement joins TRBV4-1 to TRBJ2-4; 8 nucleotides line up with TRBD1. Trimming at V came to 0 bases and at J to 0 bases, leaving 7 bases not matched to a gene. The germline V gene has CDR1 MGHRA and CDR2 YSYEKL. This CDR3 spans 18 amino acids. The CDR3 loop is CASSQDLRQGLAKNIQYF. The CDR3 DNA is TGCGCCAGCAGCCAAGATCTTCGACAGGGGTTAGCCAAAAACATTCAGTACTTC.

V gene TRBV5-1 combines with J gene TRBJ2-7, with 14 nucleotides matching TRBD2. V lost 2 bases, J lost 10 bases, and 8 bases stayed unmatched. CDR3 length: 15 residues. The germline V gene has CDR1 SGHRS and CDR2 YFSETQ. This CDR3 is CASSFGGLAGGHQYF. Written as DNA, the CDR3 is TGCGCCAGCAGCTTTGGAGGACTAGCGGGAGGCCATCAGTACTTC.

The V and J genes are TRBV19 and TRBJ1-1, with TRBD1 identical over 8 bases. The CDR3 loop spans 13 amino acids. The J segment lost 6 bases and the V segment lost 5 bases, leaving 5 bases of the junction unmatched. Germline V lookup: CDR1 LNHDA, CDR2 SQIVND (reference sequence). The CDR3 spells CASSQGAWAEAFF. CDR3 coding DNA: TGTGCCAGTAGTCAGGGGGCTTGGGCTGAAGCTTTCTTT. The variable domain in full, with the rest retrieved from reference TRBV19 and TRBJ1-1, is DGGITQSPKYLFRKEGQNVTLSCEQNLNHDAMYWYRQDPGQGLRLIYYSQIVNDFQKGDIAEGYSVSREKKESFPLTVTSAQKNPTAFYLCASSQGAWAEAFFGQGTRLTVV.

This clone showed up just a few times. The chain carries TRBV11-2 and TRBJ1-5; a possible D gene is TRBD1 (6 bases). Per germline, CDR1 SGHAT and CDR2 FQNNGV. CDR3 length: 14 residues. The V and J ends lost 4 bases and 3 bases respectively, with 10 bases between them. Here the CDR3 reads CASSSGAFNQPQHF. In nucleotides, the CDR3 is TGTGCCAGCAGCTCAGGGGCTTTCAATCAGCCCCAGCATTTT.

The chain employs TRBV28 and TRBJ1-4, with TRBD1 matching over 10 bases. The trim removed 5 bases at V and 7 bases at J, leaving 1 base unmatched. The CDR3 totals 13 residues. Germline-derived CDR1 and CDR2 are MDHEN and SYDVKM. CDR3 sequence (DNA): TGTGCCAGCAGTCGACAGGGGGCTGAAAAACTGTTTTTT. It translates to CASSRQGAEKLFF.

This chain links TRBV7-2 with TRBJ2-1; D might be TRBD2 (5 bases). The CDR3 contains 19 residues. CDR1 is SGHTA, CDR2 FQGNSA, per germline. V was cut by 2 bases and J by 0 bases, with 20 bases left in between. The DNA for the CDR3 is TGTGCCAGCAGCTTATTGTCGGCTAGCCGGATGAGCTCCTACAATGAGCAGTTCTTC. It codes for CASSLLSASRMSSYNEQFF.

CDR3 coding DNA: TGTGCCAGCAGTGACAGGGCTAGGGATGGCTACACCTTC. Protein: CASSDRARDGYTF. V usage is TRBV28 and J usage is TRBJ1-2, with 7 bases identical to TRBD1. V shed 5 bases and J 6 bases; nucleotides not matched to a gene: 6. CDR3 size: 13 residues. CDR1 is MDHEN and CDR2 is SYDVKM in the germline V gene.

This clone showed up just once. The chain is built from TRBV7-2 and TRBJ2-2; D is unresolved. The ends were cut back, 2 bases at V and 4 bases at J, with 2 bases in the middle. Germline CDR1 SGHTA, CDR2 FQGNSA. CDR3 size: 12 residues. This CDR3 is CASSLRTGELFF. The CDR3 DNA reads TGTGCCAGCAGCTTACGCACCGGGGAGCTGTTTTTT.

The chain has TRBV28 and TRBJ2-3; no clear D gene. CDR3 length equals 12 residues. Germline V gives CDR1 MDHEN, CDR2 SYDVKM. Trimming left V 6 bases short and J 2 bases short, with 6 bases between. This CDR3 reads CASRSNTDTQYF. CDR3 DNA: TGTGCCAGCAGGTCCAACACAGATACGCAGTATTTT. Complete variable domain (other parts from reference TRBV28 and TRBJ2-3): DVKVTQSSRYLVKRTGEKVFLECVQDMDHENMFWYRQDPGLGLRLIYFSYDVKMKEKGDIPEGYSVSREKKERFSLILESASTNQTSMYLCASRSNTDTQYFGPGTRLTVL.

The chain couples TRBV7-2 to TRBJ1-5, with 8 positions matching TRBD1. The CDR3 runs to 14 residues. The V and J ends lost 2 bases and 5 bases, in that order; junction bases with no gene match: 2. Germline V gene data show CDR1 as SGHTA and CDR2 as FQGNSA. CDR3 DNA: TGTGCCAGCAGCTTAACAGGGGGGGATCAGCCCCAGCATTTT. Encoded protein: CASSLTGGDQPQHF.

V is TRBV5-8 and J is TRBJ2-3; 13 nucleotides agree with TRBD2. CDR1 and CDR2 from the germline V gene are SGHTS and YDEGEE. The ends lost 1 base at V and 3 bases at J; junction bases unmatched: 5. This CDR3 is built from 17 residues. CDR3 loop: CASSLRGTSGKTDTQYF. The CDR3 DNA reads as TGTGCCAGCAGCTTGCGCGGGACTAGCGGGAAGACAGATACGCAGTATTTT. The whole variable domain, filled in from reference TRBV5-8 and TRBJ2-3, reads EAGVTQSPTHLIKTRGQQATLRCSPISGHTSVYWYQQALGLGLQFLLWYDEGEERNRGNFPPRFSGRQFPNYSSELNVNALELEDSALYLCASSLRGTSGKTDTQYFGPGTRLTVL.

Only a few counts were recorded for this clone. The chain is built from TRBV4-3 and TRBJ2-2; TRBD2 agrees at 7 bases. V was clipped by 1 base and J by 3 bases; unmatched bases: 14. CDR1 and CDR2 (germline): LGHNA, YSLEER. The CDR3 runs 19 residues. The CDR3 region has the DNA TGCGCCAGCAGCCAAGCTGAGGGTTGGCGGGAGCGGTACACCGGGGAGCTGTTTTTT. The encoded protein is CASSQAEGWRERYTGELFF.

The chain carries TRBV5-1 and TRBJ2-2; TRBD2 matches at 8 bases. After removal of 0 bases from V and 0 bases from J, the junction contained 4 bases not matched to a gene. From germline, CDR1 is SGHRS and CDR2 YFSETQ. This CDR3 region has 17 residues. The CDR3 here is CASSLGLAGANTGELFF. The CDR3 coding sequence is TGCGCCAGCAGCTTGGGTCTAGCGGGCGCGAACACCGGGGAGCTGTTTTTT.

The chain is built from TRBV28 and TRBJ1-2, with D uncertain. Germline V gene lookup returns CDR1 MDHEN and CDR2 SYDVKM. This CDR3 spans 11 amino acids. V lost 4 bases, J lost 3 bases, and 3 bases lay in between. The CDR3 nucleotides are TGTGCCAGCAGTTACTACTATGGCTACACCTTC. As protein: CASSYYYGYTF.

DNA for the CDR3: TGTGCCAGCAGTTTTTACGGGACAGACTATGGCTACACCTTC. Translated: CASSFYGTDYGYTF. The chain has TRBV6-6 and TRBJ1-2; 7 bases are shared with TRBD1. CDR1 is MNHNY and CDR2 is SVGAGI in the germline V gene (reference sequence). V was pared by 4 bases and J by 3 bases, with 5 bases of the junction left unmatched. This CDR3 comprises 14 residues.

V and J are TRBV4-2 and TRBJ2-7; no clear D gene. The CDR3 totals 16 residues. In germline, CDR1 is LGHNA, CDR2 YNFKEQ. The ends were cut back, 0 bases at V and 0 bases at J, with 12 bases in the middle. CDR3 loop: CASSQEAEKSSYEQYF. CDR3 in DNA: TGTGCCAGCAGCCAAGAAGCTGAAAAAAGCTCCTACGAGCAGTACTTC.

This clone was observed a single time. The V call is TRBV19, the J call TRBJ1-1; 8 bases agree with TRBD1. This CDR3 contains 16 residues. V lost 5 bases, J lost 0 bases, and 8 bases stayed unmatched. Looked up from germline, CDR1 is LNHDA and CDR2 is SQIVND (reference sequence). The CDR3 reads CASSFRDRLLNTEAFF. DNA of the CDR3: TGTGCCAGTAGTTTCCGGGACAGGCTTTTGAACACTGAAGCTTTCTTT.

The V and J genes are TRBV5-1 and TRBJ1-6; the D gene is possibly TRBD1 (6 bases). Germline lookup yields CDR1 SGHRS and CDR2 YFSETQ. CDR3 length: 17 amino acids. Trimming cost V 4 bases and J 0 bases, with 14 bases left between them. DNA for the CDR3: TGCGCCAGCAGCCGACAGGACCGGAGCTCCTATAATTCACCCCTCCACTTT. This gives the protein CASSRQDRSSYNSPLHF.

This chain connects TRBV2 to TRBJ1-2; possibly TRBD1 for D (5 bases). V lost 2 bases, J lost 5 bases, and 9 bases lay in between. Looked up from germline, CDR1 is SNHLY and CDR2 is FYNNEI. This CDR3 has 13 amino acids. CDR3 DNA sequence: TGTGCCAGCAGTGAAAAGCCAGGGTATGGCTACACCTTC. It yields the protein CASSEKPGYGYTF.

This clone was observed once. In DNA, the CDR3 is TGTGCCAGCAGCCTAGACGGGACAAACACCGGGGAGCTGTTTTTT. Translating gives CASSLDGTNTGELFF. The J gene is TRBJ2-2, the V gene TRBV5-4, with D perhaps matching TRBD1 (6 bases). Trimming left V 4 bases short and J 2 bases short, with 12 bases between. CDR3 length: 15 amino acids. The germline gives CDR1 SGHNT, CDR2 YYREEE (reference sequence). The whole variable domain, filled in from reference TRBV5-4 and TRBJ2-2, reads ETGVTQSPTHLIKTRGQQVTLRCSSQSGHNTVSWYQQALGQGPQFIFQYYREEENGRGNFPPRFSGLQFPNYSSELNVNALELDDSALYLCASSLDGTNTGELFFGEGSRLTVL.

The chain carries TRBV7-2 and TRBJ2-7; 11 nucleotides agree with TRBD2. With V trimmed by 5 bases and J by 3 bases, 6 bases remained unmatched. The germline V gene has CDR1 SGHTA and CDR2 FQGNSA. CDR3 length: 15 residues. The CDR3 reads CASSPTGTSGYEQYF. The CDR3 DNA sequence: TGTGCCAGCAGCCCGACCGGGACTAGCGGCTACGAGCAGTACTTC.